This TCR beta chain stems from a study of beta chain features in type 1 diabetes. Study background: All of the samples together had approximately 99 million sorted cells examined.

This clone was counted a few times. The target antigen is unknown. Study-level points and caveats: Shorter TCRB CDR3s, moderately but significantly so, marked every one of the four CD4+ subsets in Type 1 diabetes patients.

Expressed TCRB transcripts got sequenced, as all isolated RNA was reverse transcribed. Libraries were prepared by immunoSEQ multiplex PCR; TCRdb keeps only in-frame clonotypes and omits some of them. This repertoire shows about 400,000 clones, roughly 12% found once; its top ten account for around 0.01%. CDR3 length: 17 amino acids. Losses at the gene ends were 5 bases for V and 3 bases for J; bases not matched to a gene: 12. Germline CDR1 reads SGHAT; CDR2 reads FQNNGV. The J gene is TRBJ2-7, the V gene TRBV11-2; 11 bases are a match to TRBD2. The clonotype comes from a woman aged 18-35 years with type 1 diabetes. Sequenced sample: naive CD4+ T cells from blood. The CDR3 bases are TGTGCCAGCAGCGCCCCGGGACTAGCGGACACCCGCTACGAGCAGTACTTC. Its protein product is CASSAPGLADTRYEQYF. Full variable domain (rest looked up from reference TRBV11-2 and TRBJ2-7): EAGVAQSPRYKIIEKRQSVAFWCNPISGHATLYWYQQILGQGPKLLIQFQNNGVVDDSQLPKDRFSAERLKGVDSTLKIQPAKLEDSAVYLCASSAPGLADTRYEQYFGPGTRLTVT.